A selection of T cell receptor beta chains follows, all from one sample in a study of radiotherapy plus CTLA-4 blockade in lung cancer. The protocol was immunoSEQ multiplex PCR, while the TCRdb copy is restricted to in-frame clones and leaves out a portion. Here the sample spans some 51,000 clones, 70% to 80% being singletons. The specimen was peripheral blood, collected from a patient treated with radiotherapy plus ipilimumab. Source of these receptors: a human donor with non-small cell lung cancer who had a complete response to radiotherapy plus ipilimumab. Each CDR3 is given with its conserved first and last residue. The D gene is left open where the match is weak. Clone size is stated in some rows and not others, as once, few, many or a class when expanded.

CDR3 protein	CDR3 DNA	D gene	V gene	J gene	clone size
CASSARSDRNGEQFF	TGTGCCAGCAGCGCTCGAAGCGACAGAAACGGTGAGCAGTTCTTC	-	TRBV7-8	TRBJ2-1	-
CAIRLAGNTIYF	TGTGCCATCAGGCTAGCTGGAAACACCATATATTTT	-	TRBV10-3	TRBJ1-3	few
CASSYRAGELFF	TGTGCCAGCAGTTACCGGGCCGGGGAGCTGTTTTTT	-	TRBV6-5	TRBJ2-2	once
CASSVASGSGNEQFF	TGTGCCAGCAGCGTAGCTAGCGGCAGCGGCAATGAGCAGTTCTTC	TRBD2	TRBV9	TRBJ2-1	-
CASSEDRVNTEAFF	TGTGCCAGCAGTGAGGACAGGGTCAACACTGAAGCTTTCTTT	TRBD1	TRBV27	TRBJ1-1	once
CASSSRTDVKMPQHF	TGTGCCAGCAGCTCAAGGACTGACGTGAAGATGCCCCAGCATTTT	-	TRBV7-2	TRBJ1-5	-
CASSTGTEGSPLHF	TGTGCCAGCAGCACCGGGACAGAGGGATCACCCCTCCACTTT	TRBD1	TRBV7-2	TRBJ1-6	-
CASSPRAGANTEAFF	TGTGCCAGCTCACCACGGGCGGGAGCGAACACTGAAGCTTTCTTT	-	TRBV18	TRBJ1-1	once
CASSYRTGSTEAFF	TGTGCCAGCAGCTACCGGACAGGGAGCACTGAAGCTTTCTTT	TRBD1	TRBV11-3	TRBJ1-1	-
CASSGMTGFGNTIYF	TGCGCCAGCAGCGGGATGACAGGGTTCGGAAACACCATATATTTT	TRBD1	TRBV5-1	TRBJ1-3	few
CASSYDWTSQETQYF	TGTGCCAGCAGTTACGACTGGACAAGCCAAGAGACCCAGTACTTC	-	TRBV6-5	TRBJ2-5	-
CAKDRPPGHPSYEQYF	TGTGCCAAAGACCGACCCCCGGGACACCCATCCTACGAGCAGTACTTC	-	TRBV19	TRBJ2-7	medium-sized
CASSIFQTGDSSYNEQFF	TGTGCCAGTAGTATATTTCAGACAGGGGATAGTTCCTACAATGAGCAGTTCTTC	TRBD1	TRBV19	TRBJ2-1	-
CASSARTGGMNTEAFF	TGTGCCAGCAGCGCACGGACAGGAGGGATGAACACTGAAGCTTTCTTT	TRBD1	TRBV9	TRBJ1-1	once
CSASTGGIQHF	TGCAGTGCTAGTACAGGGGGAATCCAGCATTTT	TRBD1	TRBV20-1	TRBJ1-5	once
CASSVDDRAGANVLTF	TGTGCCAGCAGCGTTGATGACAGGGCCGGGGCCAACGTCCTGACTTTC	TRBD1	TRBV9	TRBJ2-6	-
CASSPPYGTGDHGYTF	TGTGCCAGCAGCCCCCCGTACGGGACAGGGGACCATGGCTACACCTTC	TRBD1	TRBV5-4	TRBJ1-2	-
CASTRDTEYNEQFF	TGTGCCAGCACCCGGGACACCGAATACAATGAGCAGTTCTTC	-	TRBV6-5	TRBJ2-1	once
CASSLSPYYGYTF	TGTGCCAGCAGCTTATCCCCCTACTATGGCTACACCTTC	-	TRBV7-9	TRBJ1-2	-
CAWSDSGRVTIYF	TGTGCCTGGAGCGATTCGGGTCGGGTCACCATATATTTT	-	TRBV30	TRBJ1-3	-
CASSPGVANEKLFF	TGTGCCAGCAGCCCAGGGGTGGCTAATGAAAAACTGTTTTTT	-	TRBV7-9	TRBJ1-4	-
CASSEVTGRNTEAFF	TGTGCCAGCAGTGAAGTGACAGGGAGGAACACTGAAGCTTTCTTT	TRBD1	TRBV2	TRBJ1-1	-
CASSIVVRGYQPQHF	TGTGCCAGTAGTATAGTAGTCAGGGGGTATCAGCCCCAGCATTTT	TRBD1	TRBV19	TRBJ1-5	-
CASSEWGGTGSGNTIYF	TGTGCCAGCAGTGAATGGGGAGGGACAGGCTCTGGAAACACCATATATTTT	TRBD1	TRBV25-1	TRBJ1-3	-
CAWTVGQGMETQYF	TGTGCCTGGACTGTGGGACAGGGCATGGAGACCCAGTACTTC	TRBD1	TRBV30	TRBJ2-5	once
CAWQTGNGNQPQHF	TGTGCCTGGCAAACAGGGAACGGCAATCAGCCCCAGCATTTT	-	TRBV30	TRBJ1-5	-
CASTSGTVRTDTQYF	TGTGCCAGCACCTCCGGGACAGTACGCACAGATACGCAGTATTTT	TRBD1	TRBV5-4	TRBJ2-3	-
CASAGTPGQPQHF	TGTGCCAGTGCCGGGACACCGGGACAGCCCCAGCATTTT	-	TRBV19	TRBJ1-5	few
CASSQAGLHNEQFF	TGTGCCAGCAGCCAAGCGGGACTACACAATGAGCAGTTCTTC	TRBD2	TRBV14	TRBJ2-1	-
CAISESDRVYEAFF	TGTGCCATCAGTGAGTCCGACAGGGTATATGAAGCTTTCTTT	TRBD1	TRBV10-3	TRBJ1-1	-
CASSRTSGGAGANVLTF	TGTGCCAGCAGCAGGACTAGCGGGGGGGCTGGGGCCAACGTCCTGACTTTC	TRBD2	TRBV9	TRBJ2-6	once
CASSAWGVGNTIYF	TGTGCCAGCAGTGCATGGGGGGTTGGAAACACCATATATTTT	-	TRBV2	TRBJ1-3	-
CAIGGGRDTEAFF	TGTGCCATCGGGGGCGGGAGGGACACTGAAGCTTTCTTT	-	TRBV10-3	TRBJ1-1	-
CASTGGVPEAFF	TGTGCCAGCACTGGGGGGGTCCCTGAAGCTTTCTTT	-	TRBV11-3	TRBJ1-1	-
CASSSDRGFVGELFF	TGTGCCAGCAGTTCGGACAGGGGATTTGTCGGGGAGCTGTTTTTT	TRBD1	TRBV6-6	TRBJ2-2	-
CASSLVGRGSLYGYTF	TGTGCCAGCAGCTTAGTCGGGAGGGGCAGCTTATATGGCTACACCTTC	-	TRBV7-2	TRBJ1-2	-
CASSRQGYTNTEAFF	TGCGCCAGCAGTCGACAGGGTTATACGAACACTGAAGCTTTCTTT	TRBD1	TRBV10-2	TRBJ1-1	once